This T cell receptor (beta chain) emerged from a study of blood T cell repertoires in COVID-19. For the study at large: PBMCs, B-cell-depleted T cells, or T cells were the source of the cDNA or gDNA that made up the material.

In this sample, this clone turned up a few times. Profiling relied on immunoSEQ multiplex PCR, and the TCRdb table lists in-frame clones only, not all of them. This table holds roughly 120,000 clones, 90% found once. Sequenced input: peripheral blood. This receptor was identified in a man aged 50 to 60 with active COVID-19.

This chain's CDR3 is CASSEIHRGDEKLFF. The CDR3 nucleotides are TGTGCCAGCAGTGAAATTCACAGGGGGGATGAAAAACTGTTTTTT. The V call is TRBV6-1, the J call TRBJ1-4; the match to TRBD1 covers 8 bases. There are 15 residues in the CDR3. Germline lookup yields CDR1 MNHNS and CDR2 SASEGT. Trimming cost V 2 bases and J 6 bases; bases outside gene matches: 5.